Listed below are T cell receptor beta chains from one sample, sequenced in a study of OX40 agonist ivuxolimab in advanced cancers. Clones were sequenced by immunoSEQ multiplex PCR, and TCRdb holds only the in-frame ones, with some missing. Of 50,000 to 65,000 clones listed, more than 75% are singletons. Sequencing was performed on CD4+ or CD8+ T cells sorted from blood, taken in a trial of the OX40 agonist ivuxolimab. The receptors shown here come from an adult with an advanced solid tumor such as melanoma, head and neck, liver or kidney cancer. CDR3s include the opening cysteine and the closing phenylalanine or tryptophan. The D gene is left open where the match is weak.

>TRBD2|TRBV6-1
CASRTTSGSTYEQYF
>-|TRBV5-5
CASSLDGTGELFF
>-|TRBV7-9
CASSFVEPYNEQFF
>-|TRBV15
CATSRDQGYQETQYF
>-|TRBV15
CATSPHRDPPGGYTF
>-|TRBV18
CASSPPLAFSYNEQFF
>-|TRBV15
CATSQRGGYNQPQHF
>TRBD1|TRBV10-1
CASSARPGQGPYEQYF
>TRBD2|TRBV4-1
CASSQVDLGLAGGNEQFF
>-|TRBV4-1
CASSPRGTNWRETQYF
>-|TRBV7-2
CASSRRIASGTDTQYF
>-|TRBV5-6
CASSLRGEQFF
>-|TRBV6-1
CAFRGIADTQYF
>-|TRBV6-1
CASRSSWGRDTEAFF
>-|TRBV5-5
CASSFIETAYGYTF
>-|TRBV28
CASSLIAGDNSPLHF
>-|TRBV29-1
CSVAGVNQPQHF
>-|TRBV5-1
CASSAGTTTNTEAFF
>-|TRBV5-5
CASSLGGRYYGYTF
>TRBD1|TRBV5-1
CASSLGQGGTEAFF
>-|TRBV18
CASSLRDPYGYTF
>-|TRBV2
CASSWTANTGELFF
>-|TRBV6-1
CASSDPPQPQHF